The entry below describes one T cell receptor (beta chain). Antigen: not known. This specimen belongs to a study of blood T cells in healthy people across ages. The second PCR ran about 7 to 12 cycles with a sample-barcoded 5' primer and J-beta primers. One entry per CDR3 protein results from TCRdb running MiXCR on the 5' RACE reads. Here the sample spans 780,000 or so distinct CDR3 sequences, roughly 56% being singletons. CDR1 MNHEY and CDR2 SMNVEV come from the germline V gene (reference sequence). Trimming took 5 bases from V and 1 from J, leaving 11 bases between them. The CDR3 consists of 14 residues. General study results and limits: There was no known CMV status for donors, so expanded clonotype changes were possibly confounded.

Ranging in age from roughly 6 to 90, the donors were healthy Caucasian individuals from Russia. The receptor comes from a man aged 40-50 years in good health. The genes are TRBV27 and TRBJ2-5; maybe TRBD2 (6 bases). The sample taken for sequencing was blood. Here the CDR3 reads CASSPQRVQETQYF. The CDR3 DNA reads TGTGCCAGCAGTCCCCAGCGGGTCCAAGAGACCCAGTACTTC.